These T cell receptor beta chains were read from a single sample in a study of shared clonotypes between healthy human individuals. Only in-frame clones appear in the TCRdb table, and some are missing; sequencing was by immunoSEQ multiplex PCR. The table lists some 2.1 million clones, about 95% of them singletons, with 0.9% to 1.4% in the top ten. Sequenced material: naive CD8+ T cells sorted from blood. The receptors stem from a man between 18 and 35 years old in good health. CDR3s include the opening cysteine and the closing phenylalanine or tryptophan. D genes are given only for firm matches. Expanded clones get a size class; other rows say once, few or many, or leave the size out.

j_call clone_size v_call d_call cdr3_length cdr3_nt cdr3_aa
TRBJ1-2 - TRBV30 - 16 TGTGCCTGGGCGAAATCAGGACAGTATATTAACTATGGCTACACCTTC CAWAKSGQYINYGYTF
TRBJ2-2 - TRBV30 - 15 TGTGCCTGGCAGGTTGGGATCCGAGAAACCGGGGAGCTGTTTTTT CAWQVGIRETGELFF
TRBJ2-1 - TRBV10-1 - 14 TGCGCCAGCAGTGAGTCGACAGGCTGGGGCGAGCAGTTCTTC CASSESTGWGEQFF
TRBJ2-7 - TRBV27 - 15 TGTGCCAGCAGGGTCCGAGGGGGGCCCGCCTACGAGCAGTACTTC CASRVRGGPAYEQYF
TRBJ1-1 - TRBV25-1 - 15 TGTGCCAGCAGTGGAGGGGAGAGTATGAACACTGAAGCTTTCTTT CASSGGESMNTEAFF
TRBJ1-5 - TRBV30 TRBD1 15 TGTGCCTGCCGGAACCAGGGGGCCTCAGGGCAGCCCCAGCATTTT CACRNQGASGQPQHF
TRBJ1-2 once TRBV7-7 - 16 TGTGCTAGCAGCTTTAGGCATCTCCCGGATTGGTATGGCTACACCTTC CASSFRHLPDWYGYTF
TRBJ2-3 - TRBV5-6 TRBD2 16 TGTGCCAGCTTCCTGGGACTAGCGGACTTCACAGATACGCAGTATTTT CASFLGLADFTDTQYF
TRBJ2-7 - TRBV7-9 - 15 TGTGCCAGCAGCTTAACAACCTTTCCTGGGGTCGAGCAGTACTTC CASSLTTFPGVEQYF
TRBJ1-1 - TRBV15 - 15 TGTGCCACCAGCAGAGTAATGGAGGGGCCCACTGAAGCTTTCTTT CATSRVMEGPTEAFF
TRBJ1-1 - TRBV5-5 - 14 TGTGCCAGCAGCTTGGAAGGGCGTGGGACTGAAGCTTTCTTT CASSLEGRGTEAFF
TRBJ2-2 - TRBV27 - 14 TGTGCCAGCAGTTCTTTCGGGACTGCCGGGGAGCTGTTTTTT CASSSFGTAGELFF
TRBJ1-3 - TRBV12-5 - 17 TGTGCTAGTGGTTTGAGTCCAAGGGGCGCCTCTGGAAACACCATATATTTT CASGLSPRGASGNTIYF
TRBJ2-7 - TRBV27 - 14 TGTGCCAGCAGTCAAGGGGGGCAGGCCTACGAGCAGTACTTC CASSQGGQAYEQYF
TRBJ2-1 - TRBV7-8 TRBD2 16 TGTGCCAGCAGTCCCGAACTAGCGGGGTCTTGGAATGAGCAGTTCTTC CASSPELAGSWNEQFF
TRBJ2-2 - TRBV5-1 TRBD1 15 TGCGCCAGCAGCTGGGACAGGGAAGTCATCGGGGAGCTGTTTTTT CASSWDREVIGELFF
TRBJ1-3 few TRBV7-9 - 15 TGTGCCAGCAGCGCCTCAACGGGCTCTGGAAACACCATATATTTT CASSASTGSGNTIYF
TRBJ2-2 - TRBV6-1 - 15 TGTGCCAGCAGTGCGCGGACCTGGGGGACCGGGGAGCTGTTTTTT CASSARTWGTGELFF
TRBJ2-3 - TRBV7-9 TRBD2 19 TGTGCCAGCAGCTACCGATCCGGGACTAGCGGGAGTACTACAGATACGCAGTATTTT CASSYRSGTSGSTTDTQYF
TRBJ1-2 - TRBV27 - 13 TGTGCCAGCAGTTTCCAGGGTTCCTATGGCTACACCTTC CASSFQGSYGYTF